Below are 4 T cell receptor beta chains sequenced from a single sample in a study of control samples from healthy donors and cancer patients. Profiling relied on immunoSEQ multiplex PCR, and the TCRdb table lists in-frame clones only, not all of them. The profile shows around 140,000 clones, about 93% of them singletons. Sequencing was performed on blood. The receptors here all came from a man aged 40-55 years in good health.

J is TRBJ2-5 and V is TRBV7-3; D might be TRBD1 or TRBD2, each matching 5 bases. CDR1 is SGHTA, CDR2 FQGTGA, per germline. Trimming took off 4 bases at V and 0 bases at J, with 6 bases between the two ends. The CDR3 is made up of 13 amino acids. CDR3 amino acids: CASSSGHQETQYF. CDR3 bases: TGTGCCAGCAGCTCGGGACACCAAGAGACCCAGTACTTC.

A note on this clone: The sample holds other DNA sequences that translate to the same CDR3. The genes are TRBV3-1 (or the pseudogene TRBV3-2) and TRBJ2-2, with D possibly TRBD1 on 5 matching bases. This CDR3 has 12 amino acids. Trimming removed 8 bases from V and 5 bases from J, with 9 bases in between. Germline V gene sequence: CDR1 LGHDT, CDR2 YNNKEL (reference sequence). The CDR3 loop is CASSQGTGELFF. CDR3 bases: TGTGCCAGCTCCCAGGGAACCGGGGAGCTGTTTTTT.

The chain couples TRBV18 to TRBJ2-7; D is uncertain. The CDR3 sequence is 14 residues long. In germline, CDR1 is KGHSH, CDR2 LQKENI. Trimming cost V 0 bases and J 3 bases, with 9 bases left between them. CDR3 in amino acids: CASSPPAGDYEQYF. The DNA of the CDR3 is TGTGCCAGCTCACCACCCGCCGGAGACTACGAGCAGTACTTC.

The chain employs TRBV9 and TRBJ2-1, with a tentative D call TRBD2 (7 bases). Germline-derived CDR1 and CDR2 are SGDLS and YYNGEE. The V end was cut by 3 bases, the J end by 4 bases, with 17 bases between. This CDR3 has 16 amino acids. The CDR3 DNA follows: TGTGCCAGCAGCGAGGGGGGGGACACCCTATACAATGAGCAGTTCTTC. It is translated as CASSEGGDTLYNEQFF.